Below are 22 T cell receptor beta chains sequenced from a single sample in a study of vaccination effects on CD4 cells after COVID-19. Sequenced by immunoSEQ multiplex PCR; TCRdb stores in-frame clones only, minus some. The table lists roughly 26,000 clones, approximately 80% of them singletons. Ahead of sequencing, the ViraFEST assay grew antigen-specific CD4+ T cells using viral peptide pools. Cultured cells yielded isolated CD4+ T cells after 10 to 11 days. Documented for the person is a PCR-confirmed SARS-CoV-2 infection occurring between March and December 2020. These receptors have no identified antigens. The sequencing here drew on CD4+ T cells from PBMCs cultured with HCoV-NL63 spike peptides, taken before COVID-19 vaccination. These receptor sequences come from a human donor who had a prior SARS-CoV-2 infection.

The chain employs TRBV10-3 and TRBJ2-2; maybe TRBD2 (6 bases). The CDR3 sequence is 17 residues long. The germline V gene has CDR1 ENHRY and CDR2 SYGVKD. The germline V and J ends were trimmed by 8 bases and 0 bases, with 19 bases remaining between them. CDR3: CAIGGSGLTANTGELFF. CDR3 coding DNA: TGTGCCATCGGAGGTAGCGGCCTTACCGCGAACACCGGGGAGCTGTTTTTT.

The chain employs TRBV5-1 and TRBJ1-2; TRBD1 agrees at 7 bases. The junction had 4 bases not matched to a gene; V was cut back by 1 base and J by 4 bases. Germline CDR1 SGHRS, CDR2 YFSETQ. The CDR3 sequence is 14 residues long. The CDR3 is CASSLSPGGYGYTF. CDR3 in DNA: TGCGCCAGCAGCTTGTCGCCAGGGGGCTATGGCTACACCTTC.

V is TRBV12-3 or TRBV12-4 and J is TRBJ1-1; D may be TRBD1 (6 bases). V lost 5 bases, J lost 7 bases, and 11 bases lay in between. The CDR3 is 12 residues long. In DNA form, the CDR3 reads TGTGCCAGCAGTCAGGGGTTCGGTGAAGCTTTCTTT. Encoded protein: CASSQGFGEAFF.

The chain couples TRBV7-6 to TRBJ1-3; TRBD1 agrees at 7 bases. There are 16 residues in the CDR3. Germline loops: CDR1 SGHVS, CDR2 FNYEAQ. V lost 5 bases, J lost 0 bases, and 7 bases stayed unmatched. This chain's CDR3 is CASSPRTGHSGNTIYF. The CDR3 nucleotides are TGTGCCAGCAGCCCAAGGACAGGCCACTCTGGAAACACCATATATTTT.

The chain is built from TRBV24-1 and TRBJ2-5, with a possible D match to TRBD1 (6 bases). V lost 12 bases, J lost 9 bases, and 25 bases lay in between. CDR3 length equals 14 residues. CDR1 KGHDR and CDR2 SFDVKD come from the germline V gene. The CDR3 DNA reads as TGTGCCTCGACTAAGCGGAGCGAAGAGGGGGCCCAGTACTTC. Its protein is CASTKRSEEGAQYF.

The chain couples TRBV11-3 to TRBJ2-1, with TRBD2 identical over 15 bases. Germline-derived CDR1 and CDR2 are SGHNT and YENEEA. J was trimmed by 5 bases and V by 7 bases; bases with no gene match: 9. This CDR3 comprises 17 residues. CDR3 residues: CASNPGLAGGDDNEQFF. The CDR3 coding sequence is TGTGCCAGCAACCCGGGACTAGCGGGAGGAGATGACAATGAGCAGTTCTTC.

This clone was found a few times. The chain couples TRBV9 to TRBJ2-1, with 8 bases matching TRBD2. From germline, CDR1 is SGDLS and CDR2 YYNGEE. The CDR3 has 19 residues. With 0 bases clipped from V and 6 bases from J, the junction kept 17 bases outside the gene matches. The CDR3 nucleotides read TGTGCCAGCAGCGTAGCCGGAGGGGGGACTAGGAGCAGGGTCAATGAGCAGTTCTTC. It is translated as CASSVAGGGTRSRVNEQFF.

The chain recombines TRBV21-1 with TRBJ2-3; the table's D call TRBD2 went unverified against the DNA. TRBV21-1 counts as a pseudogene. The CDR3 is made up of 15 amino acids. The CDR3 bases are TGTGCCAGCAGTACTTCTAGCGGGAGCACAGATACGCAGTATTTT. Protein: CASSTSSGSTDTQYF.

This chain joins TRBV19 and TRBJ2-1; D may be TRBD1 or TRBD2 (5 bases each). The CDR3 consists of 14 residues. V was pared by 1 base and J by 9 bases, with 13 bases between. In germline, CDR1 is LNHDA, CDR2 SQIVND (reference sequence). The CDR3: CASSIAGTHGEQFF. The CDR3 DNA reads TGTGCCAGTAGTATAGCGGGGACGCACGGTGAGCAGTTCTTC.

V gene TRBV18 combines with J gene TRBJ2-5; D remains unclear. V lost 1 base to trimming and J lost 0 bases, with 6 bases between them. Germline V gene lookup returns CDR1 KGHSH and CDR2 LQKENI. The CDR3 runs to 14 residues. CDR3 coding DNA: TGTGCCAGCTCACCACGGGCCGACCAAGAGACCCAGTACTTC. It encodes CASSPRADQETQYF.

In DNA, the CDR3 is TGTGCCACCGGGGGGATCTCTGGGGCCAACGTCCTGACTTTC. Its translation is CATGGISGANVLTF. This rearrangement joins TRBV24-1 to TRBJ2-6; possibly TRBD2 for D (6 bases). The CDR3 runs to 14 residues. Germline assignment: CDR1 KGHDR and CDR2 SFDVKD. Trimming took off 9 bases at V and 0 bases at J, with 8 bases between the two ends.

Of note for this clone: The junction and the germline gene differ at one end; a read error may be behind it. This chain uses TRBV2 with TRBJ2-7; possible D gene TRBD1, 6 bases. The germline CDR1 and CDR2 sequences are SNHLY and FYNNEI. The CDR3 totals 16 residues. The CDR3 is CASSNQQGPWSFEQYF. The CDR3 nucleotides read TGTGCCAGCAGTAACCAACAGGGTCCGTGGTCCTTCGAGCAGTACTTC.

V gene TRBV28 combines with J gene TRBJ2-7; 13 nucleotides align to TRBD2. Germline trimming cut 4 bases from V and 4 bases from J; bases unmatched to any gene: 16. The CDR3 sequence is 19 residues long. Per the germline V gene, CDR1 is MDHEN and CDR2 is SYDVKM. The CDR3 protein is CASSSPHLGLAGVGYEQYF. DNA for the CDR3: TGTGCCAGCAGTTCCCCACACCTCGGACTAGCGGGAGTTGGGTACGAGCAGTACTTC. The full variable domain, rest sourced from reference TRBV28 and TRBJ2-7, is DVKVTQSSRYLVKRTGEKVFLECVQDMDHENMFWYRQDPGLGLRLIYFSYDVKMKEKGDIPEGYSVSREKKERFSLILESASTNQTSMYLCASSSPHLGLAGVGYEQYFGPGTRLTVT.

The genes are TRBV5-1 and TRBJ1-3, with D uncertain. V was clipped by 2 bases and J by 0 bases, with 9 bases between them. Germline V gives CDR1 SGHRS, CDR2 YFSETQ. This CDR3 comprises 15 residues. The CDR3 DNA follows: TGCGCCAGCAGCTTAGGCGGCAGCTCTGGAAACACCATATATTTT. Encoded protein: CASSLGGSSGNTIYF.

This chain connects TRBV5-8 to TRBJ1-5; D perhaps matches TRBD1 (6 bases). The CDR3 extends over 15 amino acids. Germline CDR1 is SGHTS and CDR2 is YDEGEE. V was pared by 4 bases and J by 0 bases, with 11 bases between. The CDR3 DNA reads TGTGCCAGCAGCGCAGGGACATATAGCAATCAGCCCCAGCATTTT. Its translation: CASSAGTYSNQPQHF.

The chain carries TRBV27 and TRBJ2-2; 8 nucleotides align to TRBD1. Germline V lookup: CDR1 MNHEY, CDR2 SMNVEV (reference sequence). The CDR3 runs 15 residues. The ends lost 5 bases at V and 4 bases at J; junction bases unmatched: 6. CDR3 sequence (DNA): TGTGCCAGCAGTCACAGGGGGTTGGGCACCGGGGAGCTGTTTTTT. This encodes CASSHRGLGTGELFF.

This clone was counted a few times. V and J are TRBV19 and TRBJ1-1, with a weak D call TRBD1 (5 bases). Deletions cut 6 bases from V and 0 bases from J, with 14 bases between. Per the germline V gene, CDR1 is LNHDA and CDR2 is SQIVND (reference sequence). The CDR3 has 15 amino acids. CDR3 coding DNA: TGTGCCAGTAGCCGCGGGGGGAGCCTGAACACTGAAGCTTTCTTT. As protein: CASSRGGSLNTEAFF.

This chain links TRBV2 with TRBJ2-2, with a possible D match to TRBD1 (6 bases). Trimming cost V 8 bases and J 3 bases, with 16 bases left between them. The CDR3 consists of 15 residues. Germline loops: CDR1 SNHLY, CDR2 FYNNEI. CDR3 bases: TGTGCCAGCCGATCACAGGGCAGCTACACCGGGGAGCTGTTTTTT. Its protein is CASRSQGSYTGELFF.

The J gene is TRBJ1-1, the V gene TRBV7-3, with D uncertain. CDR1 and CDR2 (germline): SGHTA, FQGTGA. The CDR3 sequence is 13 residues long. V was pared by 5 bases and J by 3 bases, with 10 bases between. The chain's CDR3 is CASSQQQDTEAFF. The CDR3 DNA is TGTGCCAGCAGCCAGCAGCAGGACACTGAAGCTTTCTTT.

The chain links TRBV12-5 to TRBJ2-1, with 12 positions matching TRBD2. With 6 bases clipped from V and 4 bases from J, the junction kept 1 base outside the gene matches. This CDR3 region has 14 residues. The germline CDR1 and CDR2 sequences are LGHNT and FRNRAP. CDR3 loop: CASGLAGGYNEQFF. The CDR3 DNA sequence: TGTGCTAGTGGACTAGCGGGAGGTTACAATGAGCAGTTCTTC.

Only one count was recorded for this clone. The chain recombines TRBV2 with TRBJ2-7, with 12 bases fitting TRBD2. This CDR3 contains 16 residues. CDR1 is SNHLY, CDR2 FYNNEI, per germline. V was clipped by 1 base and J by 3 bases; unmatched bases: 4. DNA for the CDR3: TGTGCCAGCAGTGAAGTGGGACTAGCGGGTAACTACGAGCAGTACTTC. Translated: CASSEVGLAGNYEQYF.

The rearrangement joins TRBV2 to TRBJ2-1; 16 nucleotides line up with TRBD2. This CDR3 is 15 amino acids long. In germline, CDR1 is SNHLY, CDR2 FYNNEI. The V segment lost 6 bases and the J segment 6 bases; nucleotides outside the gene matches: 2. The CDR3 protein is CASSGTSGRGNEQFF. CDR3 coding DNA: TGTGCCAGCAGCGGGACTAGCGGGAGGGGCAATGAGCAGTTCTTC. Supplemented by reference TRBV2 and TRBJ2-1, the full variable domain reads EPEVTQTPSHQVTQMGQEVILRCVPISNHLYFYWYRQILGQKVEFLVSFYNNEISEKSEIFDDQFSVERPDGSNFTLKIRSTKLEDSAMYFCASSGTSGRGNEQFFGPGTRLTVL.